The 27 T cell receptor beta chains below all came from one sample that was sequenced in a study of vaccination and CD4 T cells after COVID-19. CD4+ T cells that had been cultured provided DNA sequenced with the Oncomine TCR Beta short-read assay. TCRdb passed the PCR reads through MiXCR, listing each CDR3 protein once. The top ten clones hold roughly 12% of a sample with fewer than 15,000 distinct CDR3 sequences, 21% of them seen once. Documented treatment: roughly ten-day PBMC culture with coronavirus spike peptide pools or control peptides (ViraFEST assay). Their target antigens are unknown. Source: CD4+ T cells from blood, cultured in vitro, taken before SARS-CoV-2 vaccination. These receptors were obtained from a human donor who received a COVID-19 vaccine.

The genes are TRBV11-2 and TRBJ2-5; D not resolved. Per the germline V gene, CDR1 is SGHAT and CDR2 is FQNNGV. The V end was cut by 2 bases, the J end by 5 bases, with 24 bases between. The CDR3 consists of 18 residues. CDR3 in amino acids: CASSLRPSLLGQPETQYF. CDR3 bases: TGTGCCAGCAGCTTAAGACCTTCCCTCCTCGGCCAGCCTGAGACCCAGTACTTC.

The rearrangement links TRBV20-1 to TRBJ1-1; 8 nucleotides agree with TRBD1. The CDR3 is 14 amino acids. Germline V gene sequence: CDR1 DFQATT, CDR2 SNEGSKA (reference sequence). V gave up 6 bases and J gave up 3 bases; unmatched junction bases: 9. CDR3 region: CSAGQGLLDTEAFF. The DNA of the CDR3 is TGCAGTGCCGGACAGGGACTTCTGGACACTGAAGCTTTCTTT.

This clonotype appeared a few times. The V and J genes are TRBV20-1 and TRBJ2-2, with TRBD1 matching 9 bases. The V gene end was trimmed by 3 bases and the J gene end by 4 bases; junction bases not matched to a gene: 9. From germline, CDR1 is DFQATT and CDR2 SNEGSKA (reference sequence). The CDR3 totals 16 residues. CDR3 in DNA: TGCAGTGCTAGGAAAACCGGGACAGGGTCCACCGGGGAGCTGTTTTTT. Translated: CSARKTGTGSTGELFF.

This clonotype was observed a few times. This chain uses TRBV18 with TRBJ1-1, with 10 bases identical to TRBD1. V lost 5 bases to trimming and J lost 2 bases; unmatched junction nucleotides: 5. This CDR3 is 15 amino acids long. Germline CDR1 and CDR2: KGHSH and LQKENI. DNA of the CDR3: TGTGCCAGCTCATTCAAGACAGGGGGCAACACTGAAGCTTTCTTT. It encodes CASSFKTGGNTEAFF.

The V gene is TRBV7-2, the J gene TRBJ2-7; D might be TRBD2 (6 bases). The germline V gene has CDR1 SGHTA and CDR2 FQGNSA. The V end lost 5 bases, the J end lost 4 bases, and 12 bases lay between the germline ends. CDR3 length: 13 amino acids. In DNA, the CDR3 is TGTGCCAGCAGCCTCGGGACTTTATACGAGCAGTACTTC. Residues: CASSLGTLYEQYF.

V gene TRBV30 combines with J gene TRBJ1-2; no clear D gene. Germline CDR1 reads GTSNPN; CDR2 reads SVGIG (reference sequence). V lost 1 base and J lost 4, with 10 bases in between. This CDR3 has 13 amino acids. This CDR3 reads CAWSGAGGYGYTF. Here the CDR3 DNA reads TGTGCCTGGAGTGGGGCAGGAGGCTATGGCTACACCTTC.

Only a few counts were recorded for this clonotype. The chain joins TRBV6-5 to TRBJ2-7; D is possibly TRBD1 (6 bases). Trimming stripped 0 bases from V and 3 bases from J, with 21 bases between. The CDR3 consists of 18 residues. From germline, CDR1 is MNHEY and CDR2 SVGAGI. CDR3 loop: CASSYSPGSRGLYYEQYF. The DNA for the CDR3 is TGTGCCAGCAGTTACTCTCCGGGAAGCAGGGGATTATACTACGAGCAGTACTTC.

V and J are TRBV7-3 and TRBJ2-3, with 9 bases fitting TRBD2. There are 14 residues in the CDR3. V trimming: 4 bases; J trimming: 2 bases; junction bases outside the gene matches: 1. In germline, CDR1 is SGHTA, CDR2 FQGTGA. The CDR3 region is CASSSGLATDTQYF. CDR3 coding DNA: TGTGCCAGCAGCTCGGGACTAGCCACAGATACGCAGTATTTT.

The chain has TRBV6-5 and TRBJ1-5, with a tentative D call TRBD1 (6 bases). V was cut by 0 bases and J by 1 base, with 13 bases left in between. CDR1 MNHEY and CDR2 SVGAGI come from the germline V gene. CDR3 length equals 17 residues. CDR3 protein: CASSYSSRGGSNQPQHF. Written as DNA, the CDR3 is TGTGCCAGCAGTTACTCTAGTAGAGGGGGGAGCAATCAGCCCCAGCATTTT.

This sequence joins TRBV30 and TRBJ1-1, with D uncertain. Germline lookup yields CDR1 GTSNPN and CDR2 SVGIG (reference sequence). The CDR3 extends over 13 amino acids. Trimming pared 4 bases from V and 1 base from J, leaving 10 bases between. The CDR3 bases are TGTGCCTGGATTCAGATGGAGAACACTGAAGCTTTCTTT. Translation gives CAWIQMENTEAFF.

A few counts support this clonotype. The chain recombines TRBV4-1 with TRBJ2-3, with 8 bases identical to TRBD1. The germline gives CDR1 MGHRA, CDR2 YSYEKL. The ends lost 4 bases at V and 4 bases at J; junction bases unmatched: 4. There are 14 residues in the CDR3. The CDR3 here is CASSLRQGSDTQYF. CDR3 coding DNA: TGCGCCAGCAGCCTTAGACAGGGGTCAGATACGCAGTATTTT.

The chain links TRBV10-3 to TRBJ2-2; the D is unclear. CDR3 length equals 13 residues. The germline V gene has CDR1 ENHRY and CDR2 SYGVKD. Trimming removed 4 bases at V and 3 bases at J, with 6 bases between. The CDR3 DNA is TGTGCCATCAGTGGTGGGGACACCGGGGAGCTGTTTTTT. Protein product: CAISGGDTGELFF.

The V call is TRBV11-3, the J call TRBJ2-1; 15 positions agree with TRBD2. The CDR3 totals 19 residues. The V and J ends lost 5 bases and 8 bases, in that order; junction bases with no gene match: 16. In germline, CDR1 is SGHNT, CDR2 YENEEA. The CDR3 is CASSPPWSAGTSGGYEQFF. For the CDR3, the DNA is TGTGCCAGCAGCCCACCATGGTCGGCCGGGACTAGCGGGGGGTATGAGCAGTTCTTC.

In its sample, this clonotype is medium-sized. V gene TRBV15 combines with J gene TRBJ2-2; perhaps D is TRBD1 or TRBD2 (6 bases each). Per germline, CDR1 LNHNV and CDR2 YYDKDF (reference sequence). The V and J ends lost 3 bases and 6 bases respectively, with 20 bases between them. This CDR3 comprises 17 residues. In DNA form, the CDR3 reads TGTGCCACCAGCAGCCACGATAGGGGGGCGAGGGCCGGGGAGCTGTTTTTT. Amino acids: CATSSHDRGARAGELFF.

This clonotype has just a few counts. The J gene is TRBJ2-1, the V gene TRBV7-3; 8 bases agree with TRBD2. The CDR3 is made up of 13 amino acids. CDR1 is SGHTA and CDR2 is FQGTGA in the germline V gene. Losses at the gene ends were 5 bases for V and 6 bases for J; bases not matched to a gene: 3. For the CDR3, the DNA is TGTGCCAGCAGCCCCGGGACTAGCAATGAGCAGTTCTTC. Protein sequence: CASSPGTSNEQFF. Supplemented by reference TRBV7-3 and TRBJ2-1, the full variable domain reads GAGVSQTPSNKVTEKGKYVELRCDPISGHTALYWYRQSLGQGPEFLIYFQGTGAADDSGLPNDRFFAVRPEGSVSTLKIQRTERGDSAVYLCASSPGTSNEQFFGPGTRLTVL.

This rearrangement joins TRBV2 to TRBJ2-7, with TRBD2 matching 15 bases. The germline CDR1 and CDR2 sequences are SNHLY and FYNNEI. Trimming took 6 bases from V and 7 from J; bases not matched to a gene: 7. The CDR3 runs to 15 residues. CDR3 in amino acids: CASSVGLAGGREQYF. The CDR3 nucleotides read TGTGCCAGCAGCGTCGGACTAGCGGGGGGGAGGGAGCAGTACTTC.

V and J are TRBV4-2 and TRBJ2-5; unclear D gene. V lost 2 bases and J 1 base, leaving 17 bases between the germline ends. The germline V gene encodes CDR1 LGHNA and CDR2 YNFKEQ. The CDR3 length is 17 residues. CDR3 bases: TGTGCCAGCAGCCAACGGTCCAGCGCTAGGTTCCAAGAGACCCAGTACTTC. Protein product: CASSQRSSARFQETQYF.

J is TRBJ1-5 and V is TRBV6-1, with 9 bases aligning to TRBD1. The CDR3 runs to 16 residues. Germline V gene lookup returns CDR1 MNHNS and CDR2 SASEGT. The V and J ends lost 6 bases and 1 base, in that order; junction bases with no gene match: 7. The CDR3 spells CASSPNRGQSNQPQHF. CDR3 bases: TGTGCCAGCAGCCCTAACAGGGGGCAAAGCAATCAGCCCCAGCATTTT.

This rearrangement joins TRBV11-3 to TRBJ2-3; D unclear. V was cut by 1 base and J by 2 bases, with 13 bases left in between. The CDR3 sequence is 16 residues long. CDR1 and CDR2 (germline): SGHNT, YENEEA. CDR3 coding DNA: TGTGCCAGCAGCTTAGGGCTTGGGTCGCTCACAGATACGCAGTATTTT. Translation: CASSLGLGSLTDTQYF.

The table lists this clonotype with a few counts. The rearrangement joins TRBV27 to TRBJ2-3; 12 bases are shared with TRBD2. The trim removed 6 bases at V and 7 bases at J, leaving 8 bases unmatched. CDR3 length: 15 residues. The germline CDR1 and CDR2 sequences are MNHEY and SMNVEV (reference sequence). The CDR3 bases are TGTGCCAGCAGACTTCTAGCGGGGGGGCTGAATACGCAGTATTTT. Its protein is CASRLLAGGLNTQYF.

The V and J genes are TRBV18 and TRBJ2-6, with D hard to call. This CDR3 comprises 18 residues. Germline V gives CDR1 KGHSH, CDR2 LQKENI. The V gene lost 3 bases and the J gene lost 0 bases, with 15 bases spanning the gap. The CDR3: CASSPSAGPSSGANVLTF. CDR3 sequence (DNA): TGTGCCAGCTCACCGAGTGCAGGCCCCAGCTCTGGGGCCAACGTCCTGACTTTC.

The chain joins TRBV3-1 to TRBJ1-6; D is unresolved. CDR3 length: 14 residues. Germline V gives CDR1 LGHDT, CDR2 YNNKEL (reference sequence). V lost 0 bases and J 8 bases, leaving 8 bases between the germline ends. The CDR3 bases are TGTGCCAGCAGCCAAGACTGGCAAGATTCACCCCTCCACTTT. This encodes CASSQDWQDSPLHF.

The rearrangement uses TRBV3-1 and TRBJ2-1; 9 bases match TRBD2. This CDR3 has 16 amino acids. Unmatched junction bases numbered 7, after V lost 0 bases and J lost 7 bases. Germline assignment: CDR1 LGHDT and CDR2 YNNKEL (reference sequence). CDR3 sequence (DNA): TGTGCCAGCAGCCAAGATCTAGCGGGGTCGGGTAATGAGCAGTTCTTC. Translation gives CASSQDLAGSGNEQFF.

This sequence joins TRBV20-1 and TRBJ2-5; 8 bases are a match to TRBD2. This CDR3 contains 14 residues. CDR1 and CDR2 (germline): DFQATT, SNEGSKA (reference sequence). Unmatched junction bases numbered 6, after V lost 5 bases and J lost 1 base. This CDR3 reads CSAPPAGAQETQYF. The CDR3 bases are TGCAGTGCTCCACCAGCGGGGGCCCAAGAGACCCAGTACTTC.

This chain uses TRBV5-4 with TRBJ1-2, with D possibly being TRBD1 (5 bases). V dropped 0 bases and J dropped 7 bases, with 13 bases sitting between them. This CDR3 contains 14 residues. Germline CDR1 reads SGHNT; CDR2 reads YYREEE (reference sequence). Written as DNA, the CDR3 is TGTGCCAGCAGCTTGGGCAGGGAATTCGTTGGCTACACCTTC. Translated, it gives CASSLGREFVGYTF.

The chain carries TRBV2 and TRBJ1-3; unclear D gene. The V gene lost 3 bases and the J gene lost 5 bases, with 20 bases spanning the gap. The CDR3 is made up of 17 amino acids. Looked up from germline, CDR1 is SNHLY and CDR2 is FYNNEI. The CDR3 DNA reads TGTGCCAGCAGTGATTCTTTTAGCGGGGTCAGCAGAAACACCATATATTTT. It specifies CASSDSFSGVSRNTIYF.

This clonotype has just a few counts. CDR3 nucleotide sequence: TGTGCCTGGAGTTACTACAGGGAGGGTTCACCCCTCCACTTT. Its protein product is CAWSYYREGSPLHF. The genes are TRBV30 and TRBJ1-6; the D gene is possibly TRBD1 (6 bases). This CDR3 has 14 residues. Germline CDR1 and CDR2: GTSNPN and SVGIG (reference sequence). The V end lost 2 bases, the J end lost 9 bases, and 14 bases lay between the germline ends. Full variable domain (rest looked up from reference TRBV30 and TRBJ1-6): SQTIHQWPATLVQPVGSPLSLECTVEGTSNPNLYWYRQAAGRGLQLLFYSVGIGQISSEVPQNLSASRPQDRQFILSSKKLLLSDSGFYLCAWSYYREGSPLHFGNGTRLTVT.